These T cell receptor beta chains were read from a single sample in a study of cytomegalovirus exposure and HLA in healthy donors. The assay was immunoSEQ multiplex PCR, and TCRdb's table has in-frame clones only and misses some. Of 190,000 or so clones listed, 75% to 85% are singletons. Sequencing input: PBMCs. The receptor set was obtained from a woman aged 30 to 39 in good health and CMV-seropositive. The CDR3 runs from the conserved cysteine through the conserved F or W. The D gene is left open where the match is weak.

D	length	V	J	CDR3
TRBD1	14	TRBV7-2	TRBJ2-3	CASSPGGIWDTQYF
TRBD1	13	TRBV29-1	TRBJ1-1	CSVGDRARTEAFF
NA	12	TRBV6-5	TRBJ1-2	CASSYSAGGYTF
NA	16	TRBV29-1	TRBJ2-1	CSVFPPSGPSYNEQFF
TRBD2	13	TRBV27	TRBJ2-1	CASRLAGRYEQFF
NA	15	TRBV6-6	TRBJ1-3	CASSPGEGSGNTIYF
TRBD2	19	TRBV5-6	TRBJ2-1	CASSLRTSGRAGSYNEQFF
NA	13	TRBV7-2	TRBJ2-7	CASSLAGQNEQYF
NA	12	TRBV29-1	TRBJ1-1	CSVQIQHTEAFF
TRBD1	15	TRBV5-4	TRBJ2-7	CASSLTGTGVYEQYF
NA	11	TRBV2	TRBJ2-1	CASKQQNEQFF
TRBD2	16	TRBV7-2	TRBJ2-3	CASSLVPSGRADTQYF
NA	14	TRBV7-6	TRBJ1-5	CASSLESQGQPQHF
NA	11	TRBV20-1	TRBJ2-3	CSAPVPDTQYF
TRBD1	14	TRBV27	TRBJ1-4	CASHNRGRGEKLFF
TRBD2	16	TRBV5-3	TRBJ2-7	CARSHWTSGKVDEQYF
NA	14	TRBV29-1	TRBJ1-2	CSVWGDERSYGYTF
NA	16	TRBV9	TRBJ2-7	CASSVGAGDGPYEQYF
NA	12	TRBV29-1	TRBJ2-5	CSEKTAKETQYF
TRBD1	14	TRBV28	TRBJ2-7	CASRLSGTVLEQYF
TRBD1	14	TRBV28	TRBJ1-5	CASSQDRGNQPQHF
NA	15	TRBV7-9	TRBJ1-1	CASSLAGFSRSEAFF
NA	13	TRBV27	TRBJ1-2	CASSSTPSYGYTF
NA	15	TRBV14	TRBJ2-1	CASSQELAGVGEQFF
TRBD1	12	TRBV11-2	TRBJ1-2	CATRTGADGYTF
NA	15	TRBV4-1	TRBJ2-1	CASSQEMDLSNEQFF
NA	15	TRBV27	TRBJ1-2	CASSLSLLGGYGYTF
TRBD2	15	TRBV4-1	TRBJ2-7	CASSPIAGVRYEQYF
NA	18	TRBV14	TRBJ2-1	CASSLLPPGMSSYNEQFF
TRBD1	15	TRBV5-1	TRBJ1-2	CASSFGRQGGNGYTF
NA	17	TRBV7-2	TRBJ1-1	CASSLLGSSLRNTEAFF
TRBD2	14	TRBV29-1	TRBJ2-2	CSGRTSGITGELFF
NA	15	TRBV6-5	TRBJ2-7	CASSSPQGGPYEQYF
NA	13	TRBV7-3	TRBJ2-7	CASSFGTHYEQYF
TRBD1	17	TRBV27	TRBJ1-1	CASRDLPGQGNSYVAFF
NA	13	TRBV10-2	TRBJ2-1	CASSEAGASEQFF
NA	10	TRBV20-1	TRBJ2-1	CSASINEQFF
TRBD2	16	TRBV2	TRBJ2-1	CASSYPGLAAYNEQFF
TRBD1	15	TRBV27	TRBJ2-1	CASSRPGQVNNEQFF
TRBD1	15	TRBV4-1	TRBJ2-7	CASSPRDRGLYEQYF
TRBD2	14	TRBV29-1	TRBJ2-7	CSVVASGRVDEQYF
NA	15	TRBV4-2	TRBJ1-5	CASSQEQGISQPQHF
TRBD2	14	TRBV7-9	TRBJ2-7	CASSLVGRAREQYF
NA	12	TRBV30	TRBJ1-1	CAWSRQGTEAFF
NA	13	TRBV30	TRBJ1-2	CAATVLVQYGYTF
TRBD1	15	TRBV7-9	TRBJ2-7	CASSLQTGGNYEQYF
TRBD2	15	TRBV7-6	TRBJ2-1	CASSVQRGGIDEQFF
NA	13	TRBV29-1	TRBJ2-3	CSVEEGGTDTQYF
NA	13	TRBV28	TRBJ1-5	CASSWGVSQPQHF
NA	15	TRBV5-1	TRBJ2-1	CASSLVGPSYNEQFF
TRBD1	15	TRBV7-8	TRBJ1-1	CASSSWGQENTEAFF
NA	12	TRBV12-5	TRBJ2-7	CASGRGLNEQYF
TRBD2	17	TRBV7-9	TRBJ2-1	CASSLEGLGFPRDEQFF